This T cell receptor beta chain was identified during a study of blood T cell repertoires in COVID-19. This CDR3 region has 15 residues. Germline loops: CDR1 ENHRY, CDR2 SYGVKD. V was pared by 6 bases and J by 1 base, with 7 bases of the junction left unmatched. Per the original data handling: Cell counts per sample came from amplifying reference gene primers. Here immunoSEQ multiplex PCR was the method, and the copy in TCRdb shows in-frame clones only, minus some. V and J calls and clone size follow that table, whereas D and trimming were derived from the DNA. This sample has some 350,000 clones, with about nine tenths found just once.

This chain joins TRBV10-3 and TRBJ2-7, with 9 bases fitting TRBD2. The sample consisted of peripheral blood. The clonotype originates from a woman aged 70-85 years with COVID-19, enrolled during active disease. The CDR3 here is CAIRGSGGPSYEQYF. In DNA form, the CDR3 reads TGTGCCATCAGGGGTAGCGGGGGACCGTCCTACGAGCAGTACTTC.